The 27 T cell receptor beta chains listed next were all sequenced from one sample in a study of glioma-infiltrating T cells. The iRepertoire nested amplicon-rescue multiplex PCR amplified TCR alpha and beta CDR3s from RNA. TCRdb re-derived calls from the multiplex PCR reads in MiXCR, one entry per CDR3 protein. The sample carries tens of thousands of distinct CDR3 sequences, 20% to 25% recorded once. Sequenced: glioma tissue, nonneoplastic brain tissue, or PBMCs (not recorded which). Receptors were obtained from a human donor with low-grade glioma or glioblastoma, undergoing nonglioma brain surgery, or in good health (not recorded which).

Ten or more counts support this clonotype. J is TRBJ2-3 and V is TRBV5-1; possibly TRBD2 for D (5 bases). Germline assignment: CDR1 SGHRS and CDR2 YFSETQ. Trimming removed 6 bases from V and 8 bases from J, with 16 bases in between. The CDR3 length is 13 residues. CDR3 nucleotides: TGCGCCAGCAAAGAGACTGGAGGCTCTACGCAGTATTTT. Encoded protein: CASKETGGSTQYF.

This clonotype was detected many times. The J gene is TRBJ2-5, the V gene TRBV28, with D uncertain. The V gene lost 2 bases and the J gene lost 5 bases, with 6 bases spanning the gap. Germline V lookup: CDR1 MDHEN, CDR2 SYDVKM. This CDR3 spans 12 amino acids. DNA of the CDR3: TGTGCCAGCAGTTTACGACCGGAGACCCAGTACTTC. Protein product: CASSLRPETQYF.

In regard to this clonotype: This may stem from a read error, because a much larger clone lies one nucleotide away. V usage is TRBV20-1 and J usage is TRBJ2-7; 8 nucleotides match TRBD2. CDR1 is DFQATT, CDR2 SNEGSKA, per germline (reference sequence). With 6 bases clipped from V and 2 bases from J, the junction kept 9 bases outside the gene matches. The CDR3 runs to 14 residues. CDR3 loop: CSARRTGGTYEQYF. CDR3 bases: TGCAGTGCGAGGCGGACGGGAGGGACCTACGAGCAGTACTTC.

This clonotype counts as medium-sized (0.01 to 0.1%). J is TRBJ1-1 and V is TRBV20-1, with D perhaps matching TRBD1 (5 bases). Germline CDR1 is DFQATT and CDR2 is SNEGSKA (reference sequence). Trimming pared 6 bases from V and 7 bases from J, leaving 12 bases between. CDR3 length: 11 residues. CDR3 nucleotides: TGCAGTGCAAAGTTACAGGTTGAAGCTTTCTTT. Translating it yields CSAKLQVEAFF.

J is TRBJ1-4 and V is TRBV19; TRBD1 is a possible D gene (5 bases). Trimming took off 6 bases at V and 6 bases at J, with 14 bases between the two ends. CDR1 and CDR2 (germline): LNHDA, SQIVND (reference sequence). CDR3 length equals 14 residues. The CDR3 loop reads CASRRQIADEKLFF. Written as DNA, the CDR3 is TGTGCCAGTAGGCGACAGATCGCGGATGAAAAACTGTTTTTT.

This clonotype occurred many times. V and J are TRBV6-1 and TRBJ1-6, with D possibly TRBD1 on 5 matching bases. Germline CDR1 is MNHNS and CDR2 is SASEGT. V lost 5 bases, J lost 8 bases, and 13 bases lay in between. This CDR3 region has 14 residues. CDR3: CASSPGRGDSPLHF. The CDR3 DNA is TGTGCCAGCAGTCCGGGACGGGGGGATTCACCCCTCCACTTT.

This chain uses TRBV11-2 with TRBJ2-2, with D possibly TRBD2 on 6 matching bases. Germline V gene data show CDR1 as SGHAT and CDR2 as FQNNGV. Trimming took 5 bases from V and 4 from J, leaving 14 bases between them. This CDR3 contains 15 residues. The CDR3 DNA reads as TGTGCCAGCAGCAAGGGATTGGAGGGCACCGGGGAGCTGTTTTTT. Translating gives CASSKGLEGTGELFF.

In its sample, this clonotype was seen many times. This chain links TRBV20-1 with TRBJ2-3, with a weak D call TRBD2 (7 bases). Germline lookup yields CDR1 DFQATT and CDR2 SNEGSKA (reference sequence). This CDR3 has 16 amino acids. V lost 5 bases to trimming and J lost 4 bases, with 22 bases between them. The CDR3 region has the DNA TGCAGTGCTCCGCCCCGGGGGGCCAGTTTCCCAGATACGCAGTATTTT. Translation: CSAPPRGASFPDTQYF.

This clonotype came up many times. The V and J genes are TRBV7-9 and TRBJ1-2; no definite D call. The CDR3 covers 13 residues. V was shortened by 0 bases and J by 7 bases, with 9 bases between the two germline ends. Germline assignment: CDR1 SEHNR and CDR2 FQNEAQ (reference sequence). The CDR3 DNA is TGTGCCAGCAGCTTAGCGCAGGCACTTGGCTACACCTTC. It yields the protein CASSLAQALGYTF.

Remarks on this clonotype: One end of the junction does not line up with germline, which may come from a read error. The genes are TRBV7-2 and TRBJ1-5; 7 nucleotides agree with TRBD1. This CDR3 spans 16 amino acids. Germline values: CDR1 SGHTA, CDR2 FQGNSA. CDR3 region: CANSLEVSGGNQLQHF. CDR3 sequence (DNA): TGTGCCAACAGCTTAGAAGTCTCAGGGGGTAATCAGCTCCAGCATTTT.

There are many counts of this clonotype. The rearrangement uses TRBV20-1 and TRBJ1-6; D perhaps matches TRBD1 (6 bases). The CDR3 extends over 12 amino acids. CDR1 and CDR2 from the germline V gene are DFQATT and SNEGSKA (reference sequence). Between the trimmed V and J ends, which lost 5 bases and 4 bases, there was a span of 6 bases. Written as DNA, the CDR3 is TGCAGTGCTGGACAGTATAATTCACCCCTCCACTTT. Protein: CSAGQYNSPLHF.

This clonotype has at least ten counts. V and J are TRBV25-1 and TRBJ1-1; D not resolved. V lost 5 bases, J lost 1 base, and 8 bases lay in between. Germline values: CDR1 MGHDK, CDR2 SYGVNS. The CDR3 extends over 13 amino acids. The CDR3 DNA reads TGTGCCAGCAGTACCCGACAGAACACTGAAGCTTTCTTT. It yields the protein CASSTRQNTEAFF. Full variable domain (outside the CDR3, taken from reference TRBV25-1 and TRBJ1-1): EADIYQTPRYLVIGTGKKITLECSQTMGHDKMYWYQQDPGMELHLIHYSYGVNSTEKGDLSSESTVSRIRTEHFPLTLESARPSHTSQYLCASSTRQNTEAFFGQGTRLTVV.

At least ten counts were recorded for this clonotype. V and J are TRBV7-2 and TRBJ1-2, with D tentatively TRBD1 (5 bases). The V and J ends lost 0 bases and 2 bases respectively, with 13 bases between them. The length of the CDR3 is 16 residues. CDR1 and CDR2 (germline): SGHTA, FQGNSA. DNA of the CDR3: TGTGCCAGCAGCTTAGCGCCGTCAGGGCGCAACTATGGCTACACCTTC. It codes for CASSLAPSGRNYGYTF.

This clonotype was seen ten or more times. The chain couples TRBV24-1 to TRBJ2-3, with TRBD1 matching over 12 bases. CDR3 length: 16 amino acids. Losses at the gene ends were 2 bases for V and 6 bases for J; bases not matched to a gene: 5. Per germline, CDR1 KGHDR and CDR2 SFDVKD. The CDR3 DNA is TGTGCCACCAGTGATTGGGGGACAGGGGGCGAGGATACGCAGTATTTT. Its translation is CATSDWGTGGEDTQYF.

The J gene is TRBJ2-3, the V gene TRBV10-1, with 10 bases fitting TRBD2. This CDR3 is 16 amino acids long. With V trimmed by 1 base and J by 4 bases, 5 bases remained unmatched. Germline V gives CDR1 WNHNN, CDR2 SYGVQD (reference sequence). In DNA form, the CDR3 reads TGCGCCAGCAGTGAGTGGGCTAGCGGGAGTTCAGATACGCAGTATTTT. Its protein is CASSEWASGSSDTQYF.

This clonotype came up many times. CDR3 nucleotide sequence: TGTGCCACCAGCAGAGATGGACAATTGAACACTGAAGCTTTCTTT. It encodes CATSRDGQLNTEAFF. The rearrangement uses TRBV15 and TRBJ1-1; possibly TRBD1 for D (5 bases). The CDR3 covers 15 residues. Trimming pared 0 bases from V and 0 bases from J, leaving 8 bases between. Germline assignment: CDR1 LNHNV and CDR2 YYDKDF (reference sequence).

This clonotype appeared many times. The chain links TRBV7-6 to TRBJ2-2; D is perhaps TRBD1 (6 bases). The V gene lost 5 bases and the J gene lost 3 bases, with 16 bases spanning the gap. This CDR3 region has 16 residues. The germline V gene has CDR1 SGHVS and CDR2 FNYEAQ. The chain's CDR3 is CASSQRQSGDTGELFF. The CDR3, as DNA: TGTGCCAGCAGCCAAAGACAGTCAGGGGACACCGGGGAGCTGTTTTTT.

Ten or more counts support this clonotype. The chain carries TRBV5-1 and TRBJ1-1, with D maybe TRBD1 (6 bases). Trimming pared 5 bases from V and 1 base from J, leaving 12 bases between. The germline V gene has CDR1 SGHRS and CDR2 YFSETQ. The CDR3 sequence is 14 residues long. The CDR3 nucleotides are TGCGCCAGCAGTTTAGGACAGCCGAACACTGAAGCTTTCTTT. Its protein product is CASSLGQPNTEAFF.

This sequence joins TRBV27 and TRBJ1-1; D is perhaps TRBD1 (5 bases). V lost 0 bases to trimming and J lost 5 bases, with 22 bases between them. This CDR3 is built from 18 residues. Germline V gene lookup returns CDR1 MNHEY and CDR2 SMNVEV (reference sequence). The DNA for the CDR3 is TGTGCCAGCAGTTTATCTCTAACGGGCTGGGGGGAAAATACTGAAGCTTTCTTT. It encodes CASSLSLTGWGENTEAFF.

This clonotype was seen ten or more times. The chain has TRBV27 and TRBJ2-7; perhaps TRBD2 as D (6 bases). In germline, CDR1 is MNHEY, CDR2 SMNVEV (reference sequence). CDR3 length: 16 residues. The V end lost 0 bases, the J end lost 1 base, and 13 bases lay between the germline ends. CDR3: CASSLSAVGGSYEQYF. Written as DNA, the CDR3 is TGTGCCAGCAGTTTATCGGCTGTCGGAGGGTCCTACGAGCAGTACTTC.

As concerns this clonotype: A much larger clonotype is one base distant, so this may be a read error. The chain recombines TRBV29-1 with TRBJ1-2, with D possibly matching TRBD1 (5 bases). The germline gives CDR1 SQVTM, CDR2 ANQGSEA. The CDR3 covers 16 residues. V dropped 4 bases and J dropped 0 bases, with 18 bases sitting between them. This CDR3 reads CSVGQWTSSANYGYTF. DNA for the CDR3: TGCAGCGTTGGACAGTGGACTTCCTCAGCTAACTATGGCTACACCTTC.

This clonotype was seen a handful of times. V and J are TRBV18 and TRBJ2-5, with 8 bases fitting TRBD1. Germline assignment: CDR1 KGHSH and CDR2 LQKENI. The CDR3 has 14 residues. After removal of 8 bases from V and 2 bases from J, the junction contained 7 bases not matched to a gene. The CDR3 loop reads CASPGQVVQETQYF. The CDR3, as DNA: TGTGCCAGCCCGGGACAGGTGGTACAAGAGACCCAGTACTTC.

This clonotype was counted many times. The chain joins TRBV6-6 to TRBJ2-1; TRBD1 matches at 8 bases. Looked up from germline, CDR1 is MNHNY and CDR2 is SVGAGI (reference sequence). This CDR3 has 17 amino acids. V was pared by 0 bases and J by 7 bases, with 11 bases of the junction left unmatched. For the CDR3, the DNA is TGTGCCAGCAGTTACTCGAGATTGGACAGGGAGTCTAATGAGCAGTTCTTC. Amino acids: CASSYSRLDRESNEQFF.

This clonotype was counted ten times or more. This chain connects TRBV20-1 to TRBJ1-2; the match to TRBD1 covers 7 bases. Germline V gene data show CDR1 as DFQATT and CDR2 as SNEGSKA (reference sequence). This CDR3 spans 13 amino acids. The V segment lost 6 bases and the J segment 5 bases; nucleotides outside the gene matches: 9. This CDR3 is CSAYGTEVYGYTF. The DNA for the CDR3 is TGCAGTGCCTACGGGACAGAGGTTTATGGCTACACCTTC.

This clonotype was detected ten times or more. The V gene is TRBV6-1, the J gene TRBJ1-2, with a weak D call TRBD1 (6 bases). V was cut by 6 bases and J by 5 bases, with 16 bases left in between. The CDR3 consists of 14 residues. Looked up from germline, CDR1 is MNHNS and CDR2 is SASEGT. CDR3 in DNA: TGTGCCAGCAGCTCTGAACAGGGAGTGTATGGCTACACCTTC. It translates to CASSSEQGVYGYTF.

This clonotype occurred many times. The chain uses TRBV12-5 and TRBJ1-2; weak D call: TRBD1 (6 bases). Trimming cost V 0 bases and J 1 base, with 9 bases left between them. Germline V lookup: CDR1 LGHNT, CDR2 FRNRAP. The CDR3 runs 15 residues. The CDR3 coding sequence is TGTGCTAGTGGTTTGGTACGGGGGCGTAACTATGGCTACACCTTC. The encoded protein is CASGLVRGRNYGYTF.

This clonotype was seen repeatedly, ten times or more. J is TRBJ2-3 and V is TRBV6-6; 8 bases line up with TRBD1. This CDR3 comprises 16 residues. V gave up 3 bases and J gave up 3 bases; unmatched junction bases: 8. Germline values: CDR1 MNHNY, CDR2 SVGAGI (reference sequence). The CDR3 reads CASSYSGQGTTDTQYF. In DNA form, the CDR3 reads TGTGCCAGCAGTTATTCCGGACAGGGAACAACAGATACGCAGTATTTT.